The sequence of this TCR beta chain was determined in a study of cytomegalovirus exposure and HLA in healthy donors. Study-wide results and caveats: A further, later analysis showed that HLA-associated TCR beta chains (compared with equally common others) were more clonally expanded. Later on, analysis showed that most CMV-associated TCR beta chains appeared to be HLA-restricted.

The PCR made use of 60 Vbeta and 13 Jbeta primers. Per the authors' pipeline: As a later analysis found, there were 70 million to 90 million unique TCR beta chains, of which some 10 million were shared. The repertoire was sequenced with immunoSEQ multiplex PCR; TCRdb's copy has only in-frame clones and lacks some. For V, J and clone size, that table is used; D and trimming come from the DNA. The sample yields about 150,000 clones, 65% to 80% seen once. As concerns this clone: Its antigen remains unidentified.

The CDR3 loop spans 16 amino acids. V gave up 6 bases and J gave up 0 bases, with 15 bases separating them. Per germline, CDR1 SEHNR and CDR2 FQNEAQ (reference sequence). This receptor was taken from a man between 40 and 49 years old in good health and CMV-seropositive. Sequenced: PBMCs. The chain is built from TRBV7-9 and TRBJ1-3; D gene ambiguous. CDR3 in amino acids: CASSPPSVFSGNTIYF. CDR3 sequence (DNA): TGTGCCAGCAGTCCTCCCAGCGTATTCTCTGGAAACACCATATATTTT.